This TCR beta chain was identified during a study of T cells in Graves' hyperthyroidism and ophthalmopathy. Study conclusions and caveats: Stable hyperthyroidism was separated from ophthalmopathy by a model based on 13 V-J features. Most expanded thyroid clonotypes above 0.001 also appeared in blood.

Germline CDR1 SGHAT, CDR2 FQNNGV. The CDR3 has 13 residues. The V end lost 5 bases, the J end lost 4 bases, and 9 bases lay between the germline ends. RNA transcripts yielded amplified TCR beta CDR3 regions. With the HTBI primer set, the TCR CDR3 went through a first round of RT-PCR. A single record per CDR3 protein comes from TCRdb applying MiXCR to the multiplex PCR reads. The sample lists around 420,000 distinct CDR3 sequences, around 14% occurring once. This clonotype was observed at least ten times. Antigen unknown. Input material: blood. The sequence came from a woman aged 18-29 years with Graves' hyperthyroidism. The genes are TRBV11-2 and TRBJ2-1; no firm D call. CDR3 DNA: TGTGCCAGCAGCGCCTTGAGTTACAATGAGCAGTTCTTC. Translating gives CASSALSYNEQFF.